This T cell receptor (beta chain) was profiled in a study of T cells in Graves' hyperthyroidism and ophthalmopathy. Across the study: Peripheral blood draws took place at initial diagnosis, ahead of any treatment.

The germline gives CDR1 WNHNN, CDR2 SYGVQD (reference sequence). This CDR3 region has 13 residues. Trimming took off 1 base at V and 1 base at J, with 4 bases between the two ends. Notes on the study in general: From stable hyperthyroidism, ophthalmopathy was set apart by a 13 V-J model. Ophthalmopathy was identified by the model a median approximately 6.4 months ahead of onset.

Those with hyperthyroidism were 18 to 65 years old, newly diagnosed, and ill for under 2 months. This clonotype was seen at least ten times. Antigen unknown. Amplification targeted TCR beta CDR3 regions from RNA transcripts. Primed by the HTBI set, a first-round RT-PCR was run on the TCR CDR3. TCRdb independently ran MiXCR on the multiplex PCR reads; one entry per CDR3 protein. The data show 300,000 to 450,000 distinct CDR3 sequences, with 11% to 15% seen just once and around 10% held by the top ten. This TCR was recovered from a woman aged 55-69 years with Graves' hyperthyroidism. Sequencing input: blood. The J gene is TRBJ2-5, the V gene TRBV10-1, with unresolved D. CDR3 DNA: TGCGCCAGCAGTGAGTACGGCCAAGAGACCCAGTACTTC. Translated, it gives CASSEYGQETQYF.